Below are 4 T cell receptor beta chains sequenced from a single sample in a study of cytomegalovirus exposure and HLA in healthy donors. Researchers ran the PCR with 60 Vbeta and 13 Jbeta primers. Libraries were prepared by immunoSEQ multiplex PCR; TCRdb keeps only in-frame clonotypes and omits some of them. Of around 200,000 clones detected, around 86% appear once; the ten largest clones hold roughly 6.7%. The specimen was PBMCs. Receptor source: a man between 40 and 49 years old in good health and CMV-seropositive.

The V gene is TRBV18, the J gene TRBJ1-5; 8 nucleotides agree with TRBD1. The CDR3 is 13 amino acids. The junction had 5 bases not matched to a gene; V was cut back by 6 bases and J by 7 bases. Germline loops: CDR1 KGHSH, CDR2 LQKENI. CDR3 bases: TGTGCCAGCTCCCCTACAGGGGGGCAGCCCCAGCATTTT. It is translated as CASSPTGGQPQHF.

CDR3 nucleotide sequence: TGTGCCAGCAGCTTAGGCGGGACAGTAAATGAAAAACTGTTTTTT. Translation gives CASSLGGTVNEKLFF. This sequence joins TRBV7-2 and TRBJ1-4; 7 bases line up with TRBD1. V lost 1 base and J lost 5; bases outside the gene matches: 4. The CDR3 spans 15 residues. Germline V gene sequence: CDR1 SGHTA, CDR2 FQGNSA. Full variable domain (outside the CDR3, taken from reference TRBV7-2 and TRBJ1-4): GAGVSQSPSNKVTEKGKDVELRCDPISGHTALYWYRQSLGQGLEFLIYFQGNSAPDKSGLPSDRFSAERTGGSVSTLTIQRTQQEDSAVYLCASSLGGTVNEKLFFGSGTQLSVL.

This clone came up once. The chain combines TRBV7-9 with TRBJ2-7, with 8 bases lining up with TRBD1. Per germline, CDR1 SEHNR and CDR2 FQNEAQ (reference sequence). Germline trimming cut 2 bases from V and 5 bases from J; bases unmatched to any gene: 11. This CDR3 comprises 16 residues. The DNA for the CDR3 is TGTGCCAGCAGCTTACCTGGGACAGGCCCACGCCACGAGCAGTACTTC. Encoded protein: CASSLPGTGPRHEQYF.

The chain recombines TRBV5-4 with TRBJ2-5, with TRBD1 matching 8 bases. This CDR3 is built from 13 residues. V shed 4 bases, J shed 4 bases, and the junction held 3 bases outside the gene matches. From germline, CDR1 is SGHNT and CDR2 YYREEE (reference sequence). The CDR3 protein is CASSPQGVETQYF. CDR3 coding DNA: TGTGCCAGCAGCCCACAGGGGGTAGAGACCCAGTACTTC.